This TCR beta chain was recovered during a study of T cells after yellow fever vaccination. About this clonotype itself: Its antigen is undetermined.

A universal primer site and UMIs were added as TCR cDNA was made by 5'RACE template switching. TCRdb reprocessed the 5' RACE reads via MiXCR and lists one record per CDR3 protein. The data contain approximately 510,000 distinct CDR3 sequences, roughly 22% of them singletons. The CDR3 totals 15 residues. Trimming removed 1 base from V and 6 bases from J, with 13 bases in between. Germline lookup yields CDR1 SEHNR and CDR2 FQNEAQ (reference sequence). Whole-study results and caveats: Overlap between CD4 and CD8 compartments was detected for a small share of clonotypes. Subsequent to the booster, the majority of primary-vaccination clones reappeared (around 97% CD4, approximately 85% CD8). From the bulk population, abundant clonotypes could contaminate and appear within FACS-sorted repertoires.

The source of this sequence is a man between 18 and 29 years old who received the YFV17D yellow fever vaccine. The input for sequencing was PBMCs, taken roughly 20 days after the first yellow fever vaccination. This chain links TRBV7-9 with TRBJ1-5; the D is unclear. The CDR3 loop reads CASSLGAGVFQPQHF. CDR3 in DNA: TGTGCCAGCAGCTTAGGGGCCGGGGTCTTTCAGCCCCAGCATTTT.